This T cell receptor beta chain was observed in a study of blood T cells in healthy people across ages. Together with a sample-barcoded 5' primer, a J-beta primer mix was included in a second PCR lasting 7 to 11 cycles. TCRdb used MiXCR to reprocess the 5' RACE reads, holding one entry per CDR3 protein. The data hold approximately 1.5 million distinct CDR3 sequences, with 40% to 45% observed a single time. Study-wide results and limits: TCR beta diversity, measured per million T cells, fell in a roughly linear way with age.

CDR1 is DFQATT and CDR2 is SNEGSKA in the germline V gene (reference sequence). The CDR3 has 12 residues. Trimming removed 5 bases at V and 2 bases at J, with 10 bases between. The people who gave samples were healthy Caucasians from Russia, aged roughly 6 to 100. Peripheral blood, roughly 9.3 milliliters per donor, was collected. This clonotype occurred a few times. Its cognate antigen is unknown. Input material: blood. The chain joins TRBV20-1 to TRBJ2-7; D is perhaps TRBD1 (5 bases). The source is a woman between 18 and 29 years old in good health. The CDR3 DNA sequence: TGCAGTGCTCGAAGACAGACCTACGAGCAGTACTTC. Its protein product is CSARRQTYEQYF.